A single sample gave rise to the 27 T cell receptor beta chains below, sequenced in a study of blood T cell repertoires in COVID-19. The repertoire was sequenced with immunoSEQ multiplex PCR; TCRdb's copy has only in-frame clones and lacks some. The data show 200,000 to 250,000 clones, less than 90% seen once. Sequencing was done on a sample of PBMCs or T cells enriched from blood (not recorded which). The source of these receptors is a woman aged 40 to 49 who had recovered from COVID-19.

CDR3 amino acids: CASSQGVTSPLHF. The CDR3 nucleotides are TGTGCCAGCAGCCAGGGAGTTACTTCACCCCTCCACTTT. V and J are TRBV3-1 (or the pseudogene TRBV3-2) and TRBJ1-6; D not resolved. Germline V CDR1 and CDR2: LGHDT, YNNKEL (reference sequence). V lost 3 bases, J lost 9 bases, and 9 bases lay in between. The CDR3 runs to 13 residues.

This chain connects TRBV11-2 to TRBJ1-1, with 8 bases matching TRBD1. J lost 0 bases, V lost 5 bases, and 5 bases had no gene match. CDR1 and CDR2 from the germline V gene are SGHAT and FQNNGV. The CDR3 runs 15 residues. The CDR3 sequence: CASSRPGGLNTEAFF. CDR3 DNA: TGTGCCAGCAGCCGACCAGGGGGCTTGAACACTGAAGCTTTCTTT.

V gene TRBV28 combines with J gene TRBJ1-2; D remains unclear. The CDR3 consists of 12 residues. Trimming cost V 5 bases and J 7 bases, with 11 bases left between them. Germline V CDR1 and CDR2: MDHEN, SYDVKM. The CDR3 loop is CASSPPFSGYTF. CDR3 DNA: TGTGCCAGCAGTCCCCCTTTCAGTGGCTACACCTTC.

J is TRBJ2-3 and V is TRBV7-9; 9 bases are shared with TRBD2. The CDR3 sequence is 16 residues long. Germline V gene data show CDR1 as SEHNR and CDR2 as FQNEAQ (reference sequence). After removal of 4 bases from V and 7 bases from J, the junction contained 12 bases not matched to a gene. This CDR3 reads CASSSSIAGAPNTQYF. In nucleotides, the CDR3 is TGTGCCAGCAGCTCGTCAATAGCGGGAGCCCCCAATACGCAGTATTTT.

As DNA, the CDR3 is TGTGCCAGCAGTTACCTGAAGGGGCTGGGTTCACCCCTCCACTTT. This sequence encodes CASSYLKGLGSPLHF. The chain recombines TRBV6-5 with TRBJ1-6; TRBD1 might be the D (5 bases). Trimming cost V 2 bases and J 9 bases, with 14 bases left between them. This CDR3 is built from 15 residues. Germline-derived CDR1 and CDR2 are MNHEY and SVGAGI.

This chain joins TRBV27 and TRBJ2-1; 8 bases match TRBD1. Trimming removed 8 bases from V and 8 bases from J; junction bases left unmatched: 8. The germline gives CDR1 MNHEY, CDR2 SMNVEV (reference sequence). The CDR3 is made up of 13 amino acids. CDR3 residues: CASRPGGVDEQFF. CDR3 in DNA: TGTGCCAGCCGCCCAGGGGGCGTGGATGAGCAGTTCTTC.

The chain is built from TRBV5-1 and TRBJ2-3; D is ambiguous. The CDR3 length is 14 residues. With 4 bases removed from V and 3 bases from J, the gap between germline ends came to 12 bases. Germline CDR1 SGHRS, CDR2 YFSETQ. CDR3 in DNA: TGCGCCAGCAGCCAACTCGTTTTTACAGATACGCAGTATTTT. The encoded protein is CASSQLVFTDTQYF.

The rearrangement links TRBV28 to TRBJ1-6, with unresolved D. The germline V and J ends were trimmed by 8 bases and 0 bases, with 5 bases remaining between them. This CDR3 has 13 amino acids. Germline values: CDR1 MDHEN, CDR2 SYDVKM. Here the CDR3 reads CASSSSYNSPLHF. In nucleotides, the CDR3 is TGTGCCAGCTCTAGCTCCTATAATTCACCCCTCCACTTT.

This chain connects TRBV11-2 to TRBJ2-7, with a possible D match to TRBD1 (5 bases). CDR1 and CDR2 from the germline V gene are SGHAT and FQNNGV. V was trimmed by 7 bases and J by 3 bases, leaving 25 bases between them. The CDR3 contains 17 residues. The CDR3 spells CASTIRGSGRGDYEQYF. The CDR3 nucleotides read TGTGCCAGCACCATTAGGGGTTCAGGACGCGGAGACTACGAGCAGTACTTC.

This clone was picked up one time. The chain has TRBV4-3 and TRBJ2-1; 7 bases line up with TRBD2. With V trimmed by 4 bases and J by 6 bases, 12 bases remained unmatched. CDR1 and CDR2 (germline): LGHNA, YSLEER. The CDR3 totals 16 residues. This CDR3 is CASSPSYSGTVNEQFF. CDR3 in DNA: TGCGCCAGCAGCCCCTCCTACAGCGGGACGGTCAATGAGCAGTTCTTC.

J is TRBJ1-1 and V is TRBV28, with D tentatively TRBD1 (5 bases). The V end was cut by 6 bases, the J end by 1 base, with 12 bases between. The CDR3 runs to 14 residues. Looked up from germline, CDR1 is MDHEN and CDR2 is SYDVKM. The CDR3 DNA sequence: TGTGCCAGCAGGATCATCGGGGGGAACACTGAAGCTTTCTTT. This codes for CASRIIGGNTEAFF. The variable domain in full, with the rest retrieved from reference TRBV28 and TRBJ1-1, is DVKVTQSSRYLVKRTGEKVFLECVQDMDHENMFWYRQDPGLGLRLIYFSYDVKMKEKGDIPEGYSVSREKKERFSLILESASTNQTSMYLCASRIIGGNTEAFFGQGTRLTVV.

V and J are TRBV30 and TRBJ2-3, with D perhaps TRBD2 (6 bases). Looked up from germline, CDR1 is GTSNPN and CDR2 is SVGIG (reference sequence). This CDR3 has 14 amino acids. V gave up 4 bases and J gave up 2 bases, with 13 bases separating them. The DNA for the CDR3 is TGTGCCTGGACCCCGGCGGGAAACACAGATACGCAGTATTTT. Translating gives CAWTPAGNTDTQYF. Filled out from reference TRBV30 and TRBJ2-3, the complete variable domain reads SQTIHQWPATLVQPVGSPLSLECTVEGTSNPNLYWYRQAAGRGLQLLFYSVGIGQISSEVPQNLSASRPQDRQFILSSKKLLLSDSGFYLCAWTPAGNTDTQYFGPGTRLTVL.

This sequence joins TRBV24-1 and TRBJ1-4; TRBD1 aligns across 7 bases. Germline CDR1 KGHDR, CDR2 SFDVKD. There are 15 residues in the CDR3. V shed 4 bases and J 7 bases; nucleotides not matched to a gene: 8. CDR3 DNA: TGTGCCACCAGTGACTCGACAGGGAAAGCTGAAAAACTGTTTTTT. Protein: CATSDSTGKAEKLFF.

This clone was found once. This sequence joins TRBV5-1 and TRBJ2-7; 11 positions match TRBD2. This CDR3 spans 15 amino acids. Germline values: CDR1 SGHRS, CDR2 YFSETQ. The V and J ends lost 2 bases and 0 bases, in that order; junction bases with no gene match: 1. For the CDR3, the DNA is TGCGCCAGCAGCTTCACTAGCGGGAGCTCCTACGAGCAGTACTTC. Translated: CASSFTSGSSYEQYF.

The V call is TRBV28, the J call TRBJ1-5; the D gene is possibly TRBD1 (6 bases). The CDR3 length is 14 residues. With 6 bases removed from V and 4 bases from J, the gap between germline ends came to 13 bases. Germline V gene sequence: CDR1 MDHEN, CDR2 SYDVKM. The CDR3 region has the DNA TGTGCCAGCAGCAAGGGGGGGGGAAATCAGCCCCAGCATTTT. Protein: CASSKGGGNQPQHF. The variable domain in full, with the rest retrieved from reference TRBV28 and TRBJ1-5, is DVKVTQSSRYLVKRTGEKVFLECVQDMDHENMFWYRQDPGLGLRLIYFSYDVKMKEKGDIPEGYSVSREKKERFSLILESASTNQTSMYLCASSKGGGNQPQHFGDGTRLSIL.

The V call is TRBV2, the J call TRBJ2-7; 9 bases are shared with TRBD2. J lost 5 bases, V lost 2 bases, and 7 bases had no gene match. CDR1 and CDR2 (germline): SNHLY, FYNNEI. The CDR3 sequence is 15 residues long. The CDR3 here is CASSELGLAFHEQYF. The DNA of the CDR3 is TGTGCCAGCAGTGAACTCGGACTAGCGTTCCACGAGCAGTACTTC.

The V gene is TRBV5-1, the J gene TRBJ2-1, with a possible D match to TRBD2 (6 bases). The CDR3 extends over 15 amino acids. The germline gives CDR1 SGHRS, CDR2 YFSETQ. The V gene lost 0 bases and the J gene lost 2 bases, with 9 bases spanning the gap. In DNA, the CDR3 is TGCGCCAGCAGCTTGGGAGGCGGGGCCTACAATGAGCAGTTCTTC. Protein: CASSLGGGAYNEQFF. Complete variable domain (other parts from reference TRBV5-1 and TRBJ2-1): KAGVTQTPRYLIKTRGQQVTLSCSPISGHRSVSWYQQTPGQGLQFLFEYFSETQRNKGNFPGRFSGRQFSNSRSEMNVSTLELGDSALYLCASSLGGGAYNEQFFGPGTRLTVL.

This clone was picked up a small number of times. This chain uses TRBV18 with TRBJ1-5, with 7 bases identical to TRBD1. The CDR3 length is 14 residues. Germline trimming cut 6 bases from V and 4 bases from J; bases unmatched to any gene: 6. Germline V CDR1 and CDR2: KGHSH, LQKENI. CDR3: CASSPDRLNQPQHF. Here the CDR3 DNA reads TGTGCCAGCTCGCCGGACAGGCTAAATCAGCCCCAGCATTTT.

J is TRBJ2-1 and V is TRBV5-1, with 12 positions matching TRBD2. V trimming: 0 bases; J trimming: 6 bases; junction bases outside the gene matches: 7. From germline, CDR1 is SGHRS and CDR2 YFSETQ. The CDR3 is 17 residues long. The CDR3 here is CASSLGGTSGPLNEQFF. The CDR3, as DNA: TGCGCCAGCAGCTTGGGGGGGACTAGCGGGCCTCTCAATGAGCAGTTCTTC. Full variable domain (remainder filled in from reference TRBV5-1 and TRBJ2-1): KAGVTQTPRYLIKTRGQQVTLSCSPISGHRSVSWYQQTPGQGLQFLFEYFSETQRNKGNFPGRFSGRQFSNSRSEMNVSTLELGDSALYLCASSLGGTSGPLNEQFFGPGTRLTVL.

This sequence joins TRBV9 and TRBJ2-1, with TRBD2 matching over 7 bases. Germline CDR1 reads SGDLS; CDR2 reads YYNGEE. This CDR3 comprises 14 residues. V was clipped by 4 bases and J by 4 bases; unmatched bases: 5. The CDR3 region has the DNA TGTGCCAGCAGCTCGGGGCGGGAGTACAATGAGCAGTTCTTC. Its translation is CASSSGREYNEQFF.

The chain employs TRBV19 and TRBJ1-2, with 9 bases matching TRBD1. Germline V gene sequence: CDR1 LNHDA, CDR2 SQIVND (reference sequence). Trimming cost V 5 bases and J 3 bases; bases outside gene matches: 7. CDR3 size: 15 residues. CDR3 in DNA: TGTGCCAGTAGTGCCCGGGACAGGGCCGACTATGGCTACACCTTC. As protein: CASSARDRADYGYTF.

The table lists this clone with a count of one. J is TRBJ2-1 and V is TRBV18; D may be TRBD1 (5 bases). The V gene lost 5 bases and the J gene lost 0 bases, with 8 bases spanning the gap. Germline CDR1 is KGHSH and CDR2 is LQKENI. The CDR3 sequence is 14 residues long. The CDR3 here is CASSFQGSYNEQFF. In DNA form, the CDR3 reads TGTGCCAGCTCATTTCAGGGCTCCTACAATGAGCAGTTCTTC.

DNA of the CDR3: TGCGCCAGCAGCGGGCTCAGGAAAGAGACCCAGTACTTC. Translation: CASSGLRKETQYF. This rearrangement joins TRBV5-1 to TRBJ2-5; D is unresolved. Germline CDR1 SGHRS, CDR2 YFSETQ. V was pared by 4 bases and J by 3 bases, with 10 bases between. CDR3 size: 13 residues.

The chain carries TRBV3-1 (or the pseudogene TRBV3-2) and TRBJ1-4; 8 bases line up with TRBD1. The CDR3 sequence is 15 residues long. Germline V gene sequence: CDR1 LGHDT, CDR2 YNNKEL (reference sequence). Trimming at V came to 3 bases and at J to 8 bases, leaving 8 bases not matched to a gene. The CDR3: CASSQAGGGEEKLFF. The CDR3 DNA follows: TGTGCCAGCAGCCAGGCAGGGGGCGGGGAGGAAAAACTGTTTTTT.

On this clone itself: At one boundary the junction diverges from the germline segment, which might be a read error. The chain couples TRBV7-2 to TRBJ1-1; D ambiguous. CDR1 is SGHTA, CDR2 FQGNSA, per germline. The CDR3 is 13 residues long. The CDR3 coding sequence is TGTGCCAGCAGTTTAGAGCCCAACACTGAAGCTTTCTTT. Its protein is CASSLEPNTEAFF.

The rearrangement links TRBV3-1 (or the pseudogene TRBV3-2) to TRBJ1-5, with 8 positions matching TRBD1. Trimming at V came to 2 bases and at J to 5 bases, leaving 5 bases not matched to a gene. The germline gives CDR1 LGHDT, CDR2 YNNKEL (reference sequence). The CDR3 totals 15 residues. CDR3 protein: CASSQWDRRDQPQHF. The CDR3 DNA reads as TGTGCCAGCAGCCAATGGGACAGGCGGGATCAGCCCCAGCATTTT.

The gene calls are TRBV27 and TRBJ2-1; weak D call: TRBD2 (6 bases). This CDR3 contains 14 residues. Germline V gives CDR1 MNHEY, CDR2 SMNVEV (reference sequence). V lost 4 bases and J lost 2, with 9 bases in between. CDR3 coding DNA: TGTGCCAGCAGTTCGGGACTGGCCTACAATGAGCAGTTCTTC. Translating it yields CASSSGLAYNEQFF.